This TCR beta chain came from a study of blood T cell repertoires in COVID-19. The germline V gene has CDR1 SGHTA and CDR2 FQGNSA. There are 16 residues in the CDR3. Trimming cost V 5 bases and J 1 base; bases outside gene matches: 5. Profiling relied on immunoSEQ multiplex PCR, and the TCRdb table lists in-frame clones only, not all of them. In the table there are just over 650,000 clones, 85% to 90% of which are singletons. Sequencing input: peripheral blood. The gene calls are TRBV7-2 and TRBJ1-5, with 10 bases that match TRBD1. The TCR originated in a young woman with acute or convalescent COVID-19. The CDR3 bases are TGTGCCAGCAGCCAAAGGGACAGGGGAAGCAATCAGCCCCAGCATTTT. Protein: CASSQRDRGSNQPQHF. The full variable domain, in which reference TRBV7-2 and TRBJ1-5 provide the parts outside the CDR3, is GAGVSQSPSNKVTEKGKDVELRCDPISGHTALYWYRQSLGQGLEFLIYFQGNSAPDKSGLPSDRFSAERTGGSVSTLTIQRTQQEDSAVYLCASSQRDRGSNQPQHFGDGTRLSIL.